The 12 T cell receptor beta chains below come from one sample, sequenced in a study of T cell responses to AZD1222 COVID-19 vaccine. Clones were sequenced by immunoSEQ multiplex PCR, and TCRdb holds only the in-frame ones, with some missing. Counted here are 150,000 or so clones, roughly 90% occurring once; the ten biggest clones make up around 3.5%. This specimen was peripheral blood, taken 28 days after the second AZD1222 dose. The receptors shown here come from an adult who received the AZD1222 COVID-19 vaccine.

The chain carries TRBV16 and TRBJ1-6, with 8 bases matching TRBD1. J gave up 7 bases and V 7 bases, and 9 bases lay outside the gene matches. The CDR3 loop spans 15 amino acids. The V gene's germline CDR1 is KGHSY and CDR2 FQNENV. Here the CDR3 reads CASKISGTGNSPLHF. CDR3 DNA sequence: TGTGCCAGCAAAATCTCCGGGACAGGCAATTCACCCCTCCACTTT.

The chain has TRBV18 and TRBJ2-1; 11 bases align to TRBD2. V dropped 6 bases and J dropped 4; count of bases not matched to a gene: 11. This CDR3 spans 17 amino acids. CDR1 is KGHSH, CDR2 LQKENI, per germline. The CDR3 DNA is TGTGCCAGCTCTCCCACTTACGGGACTAGCGGATACAATGAGCAGTTCTTC. Protein: CASSPTYGTSGYNEQFF.

The rearrangement joins TRBV18 to TRBJ2-5; no clear D gene. The CDR3 totals 12 residues. The V gene lost 0 bases and the J gene lost 5 bases, with 4 bases spanning the gap. Looked up from germline, CDR1 is KGHSH and CDR2 is LQKENI. DNA for the CDR3: TGTGCCAGCTCACCACCGGTGGAGACCCAGTACTTC. It translates to CASSPPVETQYF.

V is TRBV13 and J is TRBJ2-2, with 9 bases identical to TRBD1. V dropped 4 bases and J dropped 6; count of bases not matched to a gene: 6. Germline V gene sequence: CDR1 PRHDT, CDR2 FYEKMQ (reference sequence). The CDR3 is 15 residues long. The DNA for the CDR3 is TGTGCCAGCAGCTCGGGACAGGGTTCGTCCGGGGAGCTGTTTTTT. Its translation is CASSSGQGSSGELFF.

The genes are TRBV28 and TRBJ1-1; no firm D call. The CDR3 has 14 residues. CDR1 and CDR2 from the germline V gene are MDHEN and SYDVKM. V lost 5 bases to trimming and J lost 2 bases, with 12 bases between them. CDR3 nucleotides: TGTGCCAGCAGTCCCCGATCGGTTAACACTGAAGCTTTCTTT. Its translation is CASSPRSVNTEAFF.

The CDR3 DNA is TGTGCCACCGGACCGAGCCCAGGAGGACCCCTCCACTTT. Protein product: CATGPSPGGPLHF. This chain links TRBV24-1 with TRBJ1-6, with D hard to call. CDR1 is KGHDR, CDR2 SFDVKD, per germline. The CDR3 covers 13 residues. V was clipped by 9 bases and J by 12 bases, with 17 bases between them.

This chain uses TRBV11-2 with TRBJ2-7; TRBD2 agrees at 7 bases. The length of the CDR3 is 15 residues. Germline V gene lookup returns CDR1 SGHAT and CDR2 FQNNGV. Unmatched junction bases numbered 9, after V lost 4 bases and J lost 3 bases. CDR3 in amino acids: CASSSRTRAGYEQYF. In nucleotides, the CDR3 is TGTGCCAGCAGCTCTCGGACTAGGGCTGGCTACGAGCAGTACTTC.

V and J are TRBV19 and TRBJ2-5; 7 bases map to TRBD2. This CDR3 has 15 residues. Germline trimming cut 5 bases from V and 9 bases from J; bases unmatched to any gene: 15. Germline V gene lookup returns CDR1 LNHDA and CDR2 SQIVND (reference sequence). CDR3: CASSPPGLLKGAQYF. The CDR3 DNA follows: TGTGCCAGTAGTCCCCCGGGACTACTAAAAGGGGCCCAGTACTTC. Based on the CDR3 plus reference TRBV19 and TRBJ2-5, the full variable domain is DGGITQSPKYLFRKEGQNVTLSCEQNLNHDAMYWYRQDPGQGLRLIYYSQIVNDFQKGDIAEGYSVSREKKESFPLTVTSAQKNPTAFYLCASSPPGLLKGAQYFGPGTRLLVL.

This rearrangement joins TRBV5-1 to TRBJ2-5; tentative D call: TRBD2 (5 bases). Trimming shortened V by 0 bases and J by 2 bases, and 11 bases separated the two germline ends. The CDR3 extends over 15 amino acids. Germline CDR1 SGHRS, CDR2 YFSETQ. Here the CDR3 DNA reads TGCGCCAGCAGCTTGGCCCTAGCCCAACAAGAGACCCAGTACTTC. Protein sequence: CASSLALAQQETQYF.

The rearrangement joins TRBV19 to TRBJ2-5, with 7 bases aligning to TRBD2. CDR3 size: 13 residues. V gave up 5 bases and J gave up 7 bases; unmatched junction bases: 7. CDR1 and CDR2 (germline): LNHDA, SQIVND (reference sequence). CDR3 sequence: CASSSLGGGTQYF. The CDR3 nucleotides are TGTGCCAGTAGTTCCCTGGGCGGGGGGACCCAGTACTTC.

The V gene is TRBV3-1 (or the pseudogene TRBV3-2), the J gene TRBJ2-7; a weak D match, TRBD1 (6 bases). CDR3 length: 14 residues. Trimming pared 5 bases from V and 1 base from J, leaving 12 bases between. Germline V gene lookup returns CDR1 LGHDT and CDR2 YNNKEL (reference sequence). In DNA form, the CDR3 reads TGTGCCAGCAGCGTGGGGACAAAGTCCTACGAGCAGTACTTC. Translation: CASSVGTKSYEQYF.

The chain uses TRBV6-2 or TRBV6-3 and TRBJ1-2, with 7 bases aligning to TRBD1. From germline, CDR1 is MNHEY and CDR2 SVGEGT. The V gene end was trimmed by 6 bases and the J gene end by 8 bases; junction bases not matched to a gene: 6. CDR3 size: 12 residues. The CDR3 region has the DNA TGTGCCAGCAGCCACGGACAGGAAGGCTACACCTTC. Translated, it gives CASSHGQEGYTF.